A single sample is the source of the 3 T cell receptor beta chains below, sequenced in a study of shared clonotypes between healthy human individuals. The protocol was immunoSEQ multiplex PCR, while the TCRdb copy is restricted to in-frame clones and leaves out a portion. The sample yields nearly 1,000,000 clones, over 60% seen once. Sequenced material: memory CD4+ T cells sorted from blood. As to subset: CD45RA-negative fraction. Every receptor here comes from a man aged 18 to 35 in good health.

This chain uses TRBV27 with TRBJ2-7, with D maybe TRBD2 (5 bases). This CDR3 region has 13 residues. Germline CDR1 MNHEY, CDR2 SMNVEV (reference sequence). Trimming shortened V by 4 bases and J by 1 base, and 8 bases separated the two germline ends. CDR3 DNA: TGTGCCAGCAGTTCAGCGGATTCCTACGAGCAGTACTTC. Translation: CASSSADSYEQYF.

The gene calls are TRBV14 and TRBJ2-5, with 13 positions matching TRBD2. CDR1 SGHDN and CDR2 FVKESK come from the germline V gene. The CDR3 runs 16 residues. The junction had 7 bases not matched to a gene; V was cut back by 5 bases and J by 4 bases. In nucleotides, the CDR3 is TGTGCCAGCAGCAGAAGGACTAGCGGGAGAGTAGAGACCCAGTACTTC. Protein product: CASSRRTSGRVETQYF.

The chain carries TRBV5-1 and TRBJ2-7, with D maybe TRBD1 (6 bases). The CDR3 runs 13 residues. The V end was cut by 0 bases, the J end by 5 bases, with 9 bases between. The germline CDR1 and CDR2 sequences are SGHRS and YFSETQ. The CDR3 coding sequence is TGCGCCAGCAGCTTGGACAGGGTCGACGAGCAGTACTTC. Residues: CASSLDRVDEQYF.